The T cell receptor beta chain described here comes from a study of blood T cell repertoires in COVID-19. Study details: The cDNA or gDNA used as material had been derived from T cells, B-cell-depleted T cells, or PBMCs.

In the authors' workflow: Reference gene primer amplification gave estimated nucleated cell counts. The method was immunoSEQ multiplex PCR; TCRdb's version includes in-frame clones alone and lacks a portion of them. The V and J calls and clone size are taken from that table; D and trimming were inferred from the DNA. The sample carries around 260,000 clones, 70% to 90% recorded once. The sample was peripheral blood. This TCR came from a woman in her fifties or sixties with COVID-19, enrolled during active disease.

CDR3 residues: CASRLLAASYNEQFF. Written as DNA, the CDR3 is TGTGCCAGCAGGTTACTAGCGGCTTCCTACAATGAGCAGTTCTTC. The V and J genes are TRBV7-2 and TRBJ2-1; TRBD2 matches 8 bases. With V trimmed by 6 bases and J by 1 base, 5 bases remained unmatched. The CDR3 runs to 15 residues. Germline V CDR1 and CDR2: SGHTA, FQGNSA.